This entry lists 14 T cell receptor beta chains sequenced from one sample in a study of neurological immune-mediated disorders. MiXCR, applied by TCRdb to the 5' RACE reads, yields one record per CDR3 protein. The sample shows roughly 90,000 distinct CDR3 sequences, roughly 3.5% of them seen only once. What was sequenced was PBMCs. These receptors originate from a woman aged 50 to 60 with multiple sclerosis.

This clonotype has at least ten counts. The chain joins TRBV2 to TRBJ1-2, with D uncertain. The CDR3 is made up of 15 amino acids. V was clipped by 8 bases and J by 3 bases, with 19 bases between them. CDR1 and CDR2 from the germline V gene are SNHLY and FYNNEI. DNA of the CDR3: TGTGCCAGCCCGGGCCGAATTCCGAGGGACTATGGCTACACCTTC. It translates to CASPGRIPRDYGYTF.

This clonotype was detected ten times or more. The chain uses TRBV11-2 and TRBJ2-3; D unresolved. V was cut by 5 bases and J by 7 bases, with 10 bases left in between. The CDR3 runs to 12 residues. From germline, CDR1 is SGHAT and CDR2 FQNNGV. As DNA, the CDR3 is TGTGCCAGCAGCGCCGGACGGAATACGCAGTATTTT. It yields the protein CASSAGRNTQYF.

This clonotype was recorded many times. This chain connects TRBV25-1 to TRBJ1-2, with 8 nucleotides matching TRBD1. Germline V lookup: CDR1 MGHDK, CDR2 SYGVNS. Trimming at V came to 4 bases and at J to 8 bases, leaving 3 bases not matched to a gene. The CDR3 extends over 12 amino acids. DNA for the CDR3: TGTGCCAGCAGTGGACAGGGGTACGGCTACACCTTC. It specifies CASSGQGYGYTF.

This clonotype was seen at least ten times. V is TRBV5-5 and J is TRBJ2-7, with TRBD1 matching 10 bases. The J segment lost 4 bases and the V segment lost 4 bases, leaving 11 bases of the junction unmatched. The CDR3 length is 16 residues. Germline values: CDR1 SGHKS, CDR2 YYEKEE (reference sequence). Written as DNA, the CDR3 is TGTGCCAGCAGCAAGACACCGGGACAGGGGAGTTACGAGCAGTACTTC. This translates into CASSKTPGQGSYEQYF. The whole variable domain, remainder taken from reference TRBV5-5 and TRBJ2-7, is DAGVTQSPTHLIKTRGQQVTLRCSPISGHKSVSWYQQVLGQGPQFIFQYYEKEERGRGNFPDRFSARQFPNYSSELNVNALLLGDSALYLCASSKTPGQGSYEQYFGPGTRLTVT.

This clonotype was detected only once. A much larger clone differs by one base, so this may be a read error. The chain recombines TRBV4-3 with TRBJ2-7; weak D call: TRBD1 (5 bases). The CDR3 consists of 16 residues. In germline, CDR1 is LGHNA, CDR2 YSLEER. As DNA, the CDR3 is TGCGCCATCAGCCAGGTCGTCGCAGGGATATACGAAGAGCAGTACTTC. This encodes CAISQVVAGIYEEQYF.

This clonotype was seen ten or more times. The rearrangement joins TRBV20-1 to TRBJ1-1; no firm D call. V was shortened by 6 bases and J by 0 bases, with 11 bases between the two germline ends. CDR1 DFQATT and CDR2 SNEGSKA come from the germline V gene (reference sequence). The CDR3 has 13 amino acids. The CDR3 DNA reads TGCAGTGCCCGATCCGCCCTGAACACTGAAGCTTTCTTT. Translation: CSARSALNTEAFF.

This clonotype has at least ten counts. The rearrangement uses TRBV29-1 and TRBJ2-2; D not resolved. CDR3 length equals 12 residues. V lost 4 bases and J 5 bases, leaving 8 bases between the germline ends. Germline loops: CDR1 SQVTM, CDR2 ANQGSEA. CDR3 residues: CSVGRFTGELFF. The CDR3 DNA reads TGCAGCGTTGGGCGGTTTACCGGGGAGCTGTTTTTT.

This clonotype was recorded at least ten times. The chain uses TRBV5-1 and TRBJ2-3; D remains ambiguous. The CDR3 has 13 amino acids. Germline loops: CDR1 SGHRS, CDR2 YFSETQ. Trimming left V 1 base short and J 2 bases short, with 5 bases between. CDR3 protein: CASSLPPTDTQYF. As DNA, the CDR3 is TGCGCCAGCAGCTTGCCACCCACAGATACGCAGTATTTT.

CDR3 DNA sequence: TGTGCCAGCTCACCACCAACAGTCAACACTGAAGCTTTCTTT. It translates to CASSPPTVNTEAFF. The chain is built from TRBV18 and TRBJ1-1; D is uncertain. The V gene lost 0 bases and the J gene lost 2 bases, with 7 bases spanning the gap. Germline CDR1 reads KGHSH; CDR2 reads LQKENI. This CDR3 spans 14 amino acids.

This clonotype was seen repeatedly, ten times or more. The DNA of the CDR3 is TGTGCCAGCAGCCTCGGACTAGCGGGGGTTACCGGGGAGCTGTTTTTT. Translated, it gives CASSLGLAGVTGELFF. This rearrangement joins TRBV12-3 or TRBV12-4 to TRBJ2-2; 13 bases align to TRBD2. The V segment lost 6 bases and the J segment 5 bases; nucleotides outside the gene matches: 6. The CDR3 has 16 residues.

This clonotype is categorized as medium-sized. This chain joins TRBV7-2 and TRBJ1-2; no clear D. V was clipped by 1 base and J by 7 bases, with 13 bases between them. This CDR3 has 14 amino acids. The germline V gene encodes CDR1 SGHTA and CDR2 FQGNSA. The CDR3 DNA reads TGTGCCAGCAGCTTAGTTTGGGCGCCGGGTGGCTACACCTTC. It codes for CASSLVWAPGGYTF.

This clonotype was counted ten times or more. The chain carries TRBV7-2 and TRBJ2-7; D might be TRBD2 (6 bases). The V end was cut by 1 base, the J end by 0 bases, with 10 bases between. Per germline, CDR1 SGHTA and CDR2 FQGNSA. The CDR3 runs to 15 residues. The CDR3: CASSLVASASYEQYF. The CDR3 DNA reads TGTGCCAGCAGCTTAGTGGCTAGCGCCTCCTACGAGCAGTACTTC.

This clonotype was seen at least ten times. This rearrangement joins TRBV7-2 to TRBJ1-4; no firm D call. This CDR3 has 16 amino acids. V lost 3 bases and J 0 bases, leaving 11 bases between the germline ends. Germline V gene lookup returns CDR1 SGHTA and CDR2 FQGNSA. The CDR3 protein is CASSFFEGATNEKLFF. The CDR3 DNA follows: TGTGCCAGCAGCTTTTTCGAGGGCGCAACTAATGAAAAACTGTTTTTT.

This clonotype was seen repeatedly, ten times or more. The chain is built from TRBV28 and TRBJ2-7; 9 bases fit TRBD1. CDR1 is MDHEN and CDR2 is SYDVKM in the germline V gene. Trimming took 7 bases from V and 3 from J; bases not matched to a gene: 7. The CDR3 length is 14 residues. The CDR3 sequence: CASTSMGQGYEQYF. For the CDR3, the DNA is TGTGCCAGCACCTCTATGGGACAGGGCTACGAGCAGTACTTC.